This T cell receptor beta chain was observed in a study of metastatic and nonmetastatic thyroid tumors. In the study overall: Repertoires were compared across blood and tumor or nodule tissue from malignant and benign thyroid patients. Study observations and caveats: Within blood and tumor, benign nodules reportedly had significantly lower TCR beta diversity than malignant thyroid tumors did.

Concerning this clone: The antigen remains undetermined.

Treatment of any kind had been given to no patient before thyroid surgery. The germline CDR1 and CDR2 sequences are MNHNY and SVGAGI (reference sequence). V lost 2 bases to trimming and J lost 2 bases, with 3 bases between them. This CDR3 comprises 12 residues. Per the study methods: A classifier of distant metastasis in papillary thyroid cancer was built from CDR3 differences (across clinicopathological groups). Using MiXCR, TCRdb re-called clones from the PCR reads. TCRdb, not the authors, supplied the V and J calls. This table has about 6,500 clones, about 29% appearing once. Sequenced input: adjacent normal tissue. The receptor's source is a female donor with papillary thyroid cancer or a benign thyroid nodule (not recorded which). Some clones in this sample may be carry-over from other donors' samples. The rearrangement joins TRBV6-6 to TRBJ1-2; no definite D call. The CDR3 protein is CASSYGNYGYTF. In nucleotides, the CDR3 is TGTGCCAGCAGTTACGGGAACTATGGCTACACCTTC.